One and the same sample provided the 16 T cell receptor beta chains below, sequenced in a study of Ad26.COV2.S vaccination and SARS-CoV-2 variants. TCRdb's table, derived via immunoSEQ multiplex PCR, lists solely in-frame clones and lacks some. This sample has about 370,000 clones, with roughly nine tenths found just once. Noted treatment: some 20 received Ad26.COV2.S at low or high dose, single or two shots; five or six received placebo; per-sample allocation not given. Day 63 after the first vaccine or placebo injection was the time point for sampling. The sample here was peripheral blood, taken in a trial of Ad26.COV2.S vaccine versus placebo. Receptor source: a person between 18 and 59 years old who received the Ad26.COV2.S COVID-19 vaccine or a placebo.

In its sample, this clone was seen once. The chain joins TRBV10-2 to TRBJ2-5, with 9 nucleotides matching TRBD2. Germline lookup yields CDR1 WSHSY and CDR2 SAAADI. J lost 1 base, V lost 5 bases, and 2 bases had no gene match. There are 14 residues in the CDR3. The CDR3: CASSSAGGQETQYF. The CDR3 coding sequence is TGCGCCAGCAGTTCAGCGGGGGGCCAAGAGACCCAGTACTTC.

This chain joins TRBV2 and TRBJ1-2; D gene uncertain. The V gene lost 6 bases and the J gene lost 8 bases, with 13 bases spanning the gap. The CDR3 length is 12 residues. CDR1 SNHLY and CDR2 FYNNEI come from the germline V gene. This chain's CDR3 is CASRESFEGYTF. The CDR3 DNA is TGTGCCAGCAGAGAGTCTTTCGAGGGCTACACCTTC.

The chain combines TRBV11-2 with TRBJ2-3, with 7 bases lining up with TRBD1. CDR3 length equals 16 residues. J gave up 0 bases and V 4 bases, and 7 bases lay outside the gene matches. In germline, CDR1 is SGHAT, CDR2 FQNNGV. CDR3 in amino acids: CASSWTGPSSTDTQYF. In DNA form, the CDR3 reads TGTGCCAGCAGCTGGACAGGCCCTTCTAGCACAGATACGCAGTATTTT.

The V gene is TRBV30, the J gene TRBJ2-5; TRBD2 agrees at 11 bases. From germline, CDR1 is GTSNPN and CDR2 SVGIG (reference sequence). CDR3 size: 13 residues. Trimming at V came to 2 bases and at J to 9 bases, leaving 5 bases not matched to a gene. Here the CDR3 DNA reads TGTGCCTGGAGTCTAGCGGGGGGTTTGGCCCAGTACTTC. It encodes CAWSLAGGLAQYF.

The V call is TRBV5-4, the J call TRBJ2-3; 8 bases are shared with TRBD2. After removal of 4 bases from V and 2 bases from J, the junction contained 12 bases not matched to a gene. The CDR3 is made up of 17 amino acids. Germline V gene sequence: CDR1 SGHNT, CDR2 YYREEE (reference sequence). CDR3 nucleotides: TGTGCCAGCAGCCAAGGCCCGGCGCGGGGGGCCACAGATACGCAGTATTTT. Protein product: CASSQGPARGATDTQYF.

The chain is built from TRBV19 and TRBJ1-1; no clear D. In germline, CDR1 is LNHDA, CDR2 SQIVND (reference sequence). V was trimmed by 1 base and J by 0 bases, leaving 9 bases between them. CDR3 length: 15 residues. The CDR3 loop is CASSIGIWLNTEAFF. The CDR3 region has the DNA TGTGCCAGTAGTATAGGGATATGGTTGAACACTGAAGCTTTCTTT. The complete variable domain, with remaining parts taken from reference TRBV19 and TRBJ1-1, reads DGGITQSPKYLFRKEGQNVTLSCEQNLNHDAMYWYRQDPGQGLRLIYYSQIVNDFQKGDIAEGYSVSREKKESFPLTVTSAQKNPTAFYLCASSIGIWLNTEAFFGQGTRLTVV.

As regards this clone: Other DNA sequences of this sample code for an identical CDR3. This chain uses TRBV5-1 with TRBJ2-7; D unresolved. CDR1 and CDR2 from the germline V gene are SGHRS and YFSETQ. V was trimmed by 4 bases and J by 2 bases, leaving 10 bases between them. There are 13 residues in the CDR3. The CDR3 sequence is CASSPGQTYEQYF. The CDR3 DNA follows: TGCGCCAGCAGCCCTGGTCAAACCTACGAGCAGTACTTC.

The chain has TRBV24-1 and TRBJ2-5; TRBD1 matches 8 bases. Germline V gene data show CDR1 as KGHDR and CDR2 as SFDVKD. The CDR3 has 13 amino acids. After removal of 6 bases from V and 4 bases from J, the junction contained 3 bases not matched to a gene. DNA of the CDR3: TGTGCCACCAGTACAGGGGGAACAGAGACCCAGTACTTC. It is translated as CATSTGGTETQYF.

J is TRBJ1-2 and V is TRBV3-1 (or the pseudogene TRBV3-2), with TRBD1 matching over 9 bases. CDR1 and CDR2 (germline): LGHDT, YNNKEL (reference sequence). CDR3 size: 15 residues. The J segment lost 2 bases and the V segment lost 1 base, leaving 2 bases of the junction unmatched. The CDR3: CASSQGDRANYGYTF. In DNA, the CDR3 is TGTGCCAGCAGCCAAGGGGACAGGGCCAACTATGGCTACACCTTC.

The chain couples TRBV6-5 to TRBJ1-4; weak D call: TRBD1 (5 bases). The length of the CDR3 is 14 residues. Germline-derived CDR1 and CDR2 are MNHEY and SVGAGI. Trimming removed 6 bases at V and 3 bases at J, with 11 bases between. This CDR3 reads CASRTGGANEKLFF. The CDR3 nucleotides read TGTGCCAGCAGAACAGGAGGCGCTAATGAAAAACTGTTTTTT.

CDR3 coding DNA: TGTGCCAGCAGCTTTCTTTTTCTAGGTAATTTGAACACTGAAGCTTTCTTT. Protein sequence: CASSFLFLGNLNTEAFF. This chain connects TRBV7-6 to TRBJ1-1; D unresolved. Germline V gene lookup returns CDR1 SGHVS and CDR2 FNYEAQ. V gave up 3 bases and J gave up 0 bases, with 17 bases separating them. The CDR3 extends over 17 amino acids.

This clone was detected only once. This chain links TRBV20-1 with TRBJ1-1; 9 bases align to TRBD1. The germline V gene encodes CDR1 DFQATT and CDR2 SNEGSKA (reference sequence). The CDR3 has 14 residues. The V gene end was trimmed by 3 bases and the J gene end by 9 bases; junction bases not matched to a gene: 11. CDR3 residues: CSASRGQGSSQAFF. The CDR3 DNA is TGCAGTGCTAGTCGGGGACAGGGTAGTTCGCAAGCTTTCTTT.

This clone was counted only a few times. CDR3 DNA: TGTGCCAGTGGGGACGGACCCTTGGCAGATACGCAGTATTTT. Translation gives CASGDGPLADTQYF. The chain has TRBV2 and TRBJ2-3, with D perhaps matching TRBD1 or TRBD2 (5 bases each). Per the germline V gene, CDR1 is SNHLY and CDR2 is FYNNEI. The ends were cut back, 9 bases at V and 4 bases at J, with 17 bases in the middle. CDR3 length equals 14 residues.

The chain employs TRBV5-4 and TRBJ1-4, with 8 bases matching TRBD1. CDR3 size: 18 residues. V lost 2 bases to trimming and J lost 7 bases; unmatched junction nucleotides: 16. The germline gives CDR1 SGHNT, CDR2 YYREEE (reference sequence). CDR3 in amino acids: CASSFSTFGTGTSEKLFF. As DNA, the CDR3 is TGTGCCAGCAGCTTCAGTACCTTTGGGACAGGAACGAGTGAAAAACTGTTTTTT.

With respect to this clone: Other DNA sequences in the same sample also yield this CDR3. The chain couples TRBV2 to TRBJ2-1; 9 bases map to TRBD1. After removal of 3 bases from V and 2 bases from J, the junction contained 5 bases not matched to a gene. CDR3 length equals 16 residues. Germline V gene sequence: CDR1 SNHLY, CDR2 FYNNEI. The DNA for the CDR3 is TGTGCCAGCAGTGACAACCGGACAGGGGCCTACAATGAGCAGTTCTTC. This gives the protein CASSDNRTGAYNEQFF.

The chain carries TRBV4-1 and TRBJ1-2, with no clear D. Germline CDR1 and CDR2: MGHRA and YSYEKL. V shed 1 base and J shed 12 bases, with 21 bases lying between them. CDR3 size: 15 residues. In DNA form, the CDR3 reads TGCGCCAGCAGCCAAGTCGCTTCAGCTAGTGGATTTGACACCTTC. Protein: CASSQVASASGFDTF.